This record looks at one T cell receptor (beta chain) sequence and its context. Germline values: CDR1 KGHDR, CDR2 SFDVKD. CDR3 size: 18 residues. Trimming cost V 4 bases and J 1 base; bases outside gene matches: 10. These data belong to a study of control samples from healthy donors and cancer patients. TCRdb's copy holds only in-frame clones and misses some; the assay was immunoSEQ multiplex PCR. The sample has some 78,000 clones, 85% to 90% seen once. V and J are TRBV24-1 and TRBJ2-3; 10 bases map to TRBD1. Sequencing was carried out using blood. This sequence was found in a woman aged 60-75 years in good health. CDR3 residues: CATSDWDRGTGGTDTQYF. The CDR3 DNA reads TGTGCCACCAGTGACTGGGACAGGGGAACGGGAGGCACAGATACGCAGTATTTT.